The 23 T cell receptor beta chains below all came from one sample that was sequenced in a study of OX40 agonist ivuxolimab in advanced cancers. Sequencing was performed with immunoSEQ multiplex PCR; in TCRdb, only in-frame clones are kept and a portion is missing. The data hold some 90,000 clones, with under 95% observed a single time. The source material was CD4+ or CD8+ T cells sorted from blood, sampled in a trial of the OX40 agonist ivuxolimab. The receptors were sampled from an adult with an advanced solid tumor such as melanoma, head and neck, liver or kidney cancer.

The V and J genes are TRBV18 and TRBJ1-2; no firm D call. Trimming removed 3 bases at V and 4 bases at J, with 12 bases between. The CDR3 spans 14 residues. The germline CDR1 and CDR2 sequences are KGHSH and LQKENI. CDR3 in DNA: TGTGCCAGCTCACCCCCCCAGATAGGCTATGGCTACACCTTC. It encodes CASSPPQIGYGYTF.

The chain couples TRBV19 to TRBJ2-7; TRBD1 matches 7 bases. V was clipped by 7 bases and J by 6 bases; unmatched bases: 9. The CDR3 consists of 13 residues. In germline, CDR1 is LNHDA, CDR2 SQIVND (reference sequence). The CDR3 loop is CASKRQGVGEQYF. The CDR3 DNA sequence: TGTGCCAGTAAGAGGCAGGGGGTTGGCGAGCAGTACTTC.

The rearrangement links TRBV7-9 to TRBJ1-1; 8 bases agree with TRBD1. CDR1 and CDR2 from the germline V gene are SEHNR and FQNEAQ (reference sequence). The ends lost 5 bases at V and 1 base at J; junction bases unmatched: 6. The CDR3 totals 15 residues. CDR3 nucleotide sequence: TGTGCCAGCAGCCCCCGGACAGGGAAGAACACTGAAGCTTTCTTT. This sequence encodes CASSPRTGKNTEAFF.

The rearrangement uses TRBV15 and TRBJ2-3, with D perhaps TRBD2 (6 bases). The V and J ends lost 5 bases and 1 base respectively, with 10 bases between them. From germline, CDR1 is LNHNV and CDR2 YYDKDF (reference sequence). The CDR3 totals 14 residues. In DNA form, the CDR3 reads TGTGCCACCAGCCGTAGCGGAGGCACAGATACGCAGTATTTT. This codes for CATSRSGGTDTQYF.

V is TRBV4-1 and J is TRBJ2-5, with TRBD2 identical over 7 bases. The CDR3 is 16 residues long. The germline V gene encodes CDR1 MGHRA and CDR2 YSYEKL. V trimming: 4 bases; J trimming: 1 base; junction bases outside the gene matches: 9. CDR3 nucleotides: TGCGCCAGCAGCCCGTCCGGCGGGGGTCCCCAAGAGACCCAGTACTTC. It codes for CASSPSGGGPQETQYF.

V and J are TRBV19 and TRBJ2-6; D may correspond to TRBD1 or TRBD2 (6 bases each). Germline V gene data show CDR1 as LNHDA and CDR2 as SQIVND (reference sequence). The CDR3 is made up of 16 amino acids. The ends were cut back, 1 base at V and 2 bases at J, with 9 bases in the middle. CDR3 amino acids: CASSIVGGAGANVLTF. The DNA of the CDR3 is TGTGCCAGTAGTATAGTGGGGGGCGCTGGGGCCAACGTCCTGACTTTC.

The chain combines TRBV7-8 with TRBJ1-5; D remains unclear. The CDR3 spans 13 residues. Trimming removed 5 bases at V and 5 bases at J, with 10 bases between. Germline CDR1 and CDR2: SGHVS and FQNEAQ. In DNA form, the CDR3 reads TGTGCCAGCAGCCTCGGGAGGGATCAGCCCCAGCATTTT. This translates into CASSLGRDQPQHF.

The V gene is TRBV11-2, the J gene TRBJ2-3; TRBD1 is a possible D gene (5 bases). The V gene's germline CDR1 is SGHAT and CDR2 FQNNGV. V was clipped by 2 bases and J by 0 bases, with 18 bases between them. CDR3 length: 18 amino acids. CDR3 sequence reads: CASSLRAVGQSSTDTQYF. The CDR3 DNA sequence: TGTGCCAGCAGCTTAAGGGCGGTGGGGCAGTCAAGCACAGATACGCAGTATTTT.

This chain uses TRBV5-8 with TRBJ2-1, with D perhaps assigned TRBD1 or TRBD2 (7 bases each). With 1 base removed from V and 15 bases from J, the gap between germline ends came to 20 bases. Per the germline V gene, CDR1 is SGHTS and CDR2 is YDEGEE. The CDR3 is 14 residues long. In DNA, the CDR3 is TGTGCCAGCAGCTTGATCAGGGGTCAGGGGGAGGGGTTCTTC. It yields the protein CASSLIRGQGEGFF.

This chain links TRBV2 with TRBJ1-5; 12 nucleotides agree with TRBD1. The CDR3 loop spans 16 amino acids. Germline loops: CDR1 SNHLY, CDR2 FYNNEI. V was pared by 5 bases and J by 5 bases, with 7 bases of the junction left unmatched. The CDR3 loop reads CASSYGTGGSYQPQHF. For the CDR3, the DNA is TGTGCCAGCAGTTACGGGACAGGGGGCTCTTATCAGCCCCAGCATTTT.

In this sample, this clone turned up once. The chain couples TRBV9 to TRBJ2-5, with a tentative D call TRBD2 (5 bases). Trimming left V 6 bases short and J 1 base short, with 16 bases between. CDR3 size: 15 residues. The germline V gene encodes CDR1 SGDLS and CDR2 YYNGEE. DNA for the CDR3: TGTGCCAGCAACCGGGGATCGCGGGCCCAAGAGACCCAGTACTTC. This sequence encodes CASNRGSRAQETQYF.

The gene calls are TRBV4-2 and TRBJ2-3; no reliable D call. The V gene lost 0 bases and the J gene lost 1 base, with 5 bases spanning the gap. This CDR3 contains 14 residues. From germline, CDR1 is LGHNA and CDR2 YNFKEQ. The CDR3 sequence is CASSQDTRTDTQYF. The CDR3 DNA sequence: TGTGCCAGCAGCCAAGACACTCGCACAGATACGCAGTATTTT.

The J gene is TRBJ1-2, the V gene TRBV5-6; perhaps TRBD1 as D (6 bases). Germline lookup yields CDR1 SGHDT and CDR2 YYEEEE. The germline V and J ends were trimmed by 0 bases and 7 bases, with 19 bases remaining between them. The CDR3 runs to 16 residues. The DNA of the CDR3 is TGTGCCAGCAGCTTGGTGGGGGGGCTTGGCTTCGGTGGCTACACCTTC. This encodes CASSLVGGLGFGGYTF.

The V gene is TRBV30, the J gene TRBJ2-3, with 14 bases lining up with TRBD2. CDR1 is GTSNPN, CDR2 SVGIG, per germline (reference sequence). The V segment lost 3 bases and the J segment 3 bases; nucleotides outside the gene matches: 8. This CDR3 is built from 17 residues. CDR3 residues: CAWRGLAGAGRTDTQYF. For the CDR3, the DNA is TGTGCCTGGAGGGGACTAGCGGGAGCCGGGAGGACAGATACGCAGTATTTT.

The chain carries TRBV7-9 and TRBJ2-5; D call uncertain. V was trimmed by 7 bases and J by 5 bases, leaving 8 bases between them. Germline V lookup: CDR1 SEHNR, CDR2 FQNEAQ (reference sequence). The CDR3 extends over 11 amino acids. The CDR3 is CASTLGETQYF. DNA of the CDR3: TGTGCCAGCACCCTGGGCGAGACCCAGTACTTC.

The chain recombines TRBV9 with TRBJ2-1; 10 bases map to TRBD2. This CDR3 spans 15 amino acids. Germline CDR1 SGDLS, CDR2 YYNGEE. V dropped 4 bases and J dropped 3; count of bases not matched to a gene: 4. CDR3: CASSPGLANYNEQFF. The CDR3 DNA reads TGTGCCAGCAGCCCGGGACTAGCGAACTACAATGAGCAGTTCTTC.

The chain links TRBV27 to TRBJ2-7; 7 bases agree with TRBD2. The CDR3 sequence is 15 residues long. The germline CDR1 and CDR2 sequences are MNHEY and SMNVEV (reference sequence). V was pared by 5 bases and J by 5 bases, with 12 bases of the junction left unmatched. The CDR3 nucleotides read TGTGCCAGCAGTCGGGCGGGAGCCCCCCTCAACGAGCAGTACTTC. Encoded protein: CASSRAGAPLNEQYF.

V and J are TRBV2 and TRBJ2-5; a weak D match, TRBD1 (5 bases). This CDR3 contains 13 residues. Germline V lookup: CDR1 SNHLY, CDR2 FYNNEI. Trimming pared 7 bases from V and 1 base from J, leaving 10 bases between. CDR3 protein: CASTRQTQETQYF. The CDR3 DNA reads as TGTGCCAGCACCAGACAGACCCAAGAGACCCAGTACTTC.

The chain uses TRBV6-6 and TRBJ1-3, with a possible D match to TRBD1 (6 bases). The V end lost 4 bases, the J end lost 1 base, and 14 bases lay between the germline ends. Germline V gene sequence: CDR1 MNHNY, CDR2 SVGAGI (reference sequence). The CDR3 runs 16 residues. The CDR3, as DNA: TGTGCCAGCAGTTCCCGGGGGGGCAGATCTGGAAACACCATATATTTT. It translates to CASSSRGGRSGNTIYF.

The chain recombines TRBV5-1 with TRBJ1-4; a weak D match, TRBD1 (6 bases). V shed 4 bases and J shed 5 bases, with 12 bases lying between them. Looked up from germline, CDR1 is SGHRS and CDR2 is YFSETQ. The length of the CDR3 is 14 residues. The CDR3 nucleotides are TGCGCCAGCAGCGCGGACAGAGCCAATGAAAAACTGTTTTTT. Residues: CASSADRANEKLFF.

V gene TRBV5-1 combines with J gene TRBJ2-5, with 10 bases lining up with TRBD2. Germline V CDR1 and CDR2: SGHRS, YFSETQ. There are 13 residues in the CDR3. The CDR3 DNA reads as TGCGCGAGCGGGGGGGGGCCCCAAGAGACCCAGTACTTC. Translating it yields CASGGGPQETQYF.

This sequence joins TRBV6-5 and TRBJ1-2; 7 nucleotides line up with TRBD1. V dropped 4 bases and J dropped 7; count of bases not matched to a gene: 12. The germline V gene has CDR1 MNHEY and CDR2 SVGAGI. The CDR3 spans 15 residues. Here the CDR3 DNA reads TGTGCCAGCAGTTTGGACACAGGGGTGAGAGGTGGCTACACCTTC. As protein: CASSLDTGVRGGYTF.

The chain uses TRBV7-9 and TRBJ2-1, with D possibly matching TRBD2 (5 bases). CDR1 is SEHNR, CDR2 FQNEAQ, per germline (reference sequence). The CDR3 consists of 13 residues. V dropped 5 bases and J dropped 7 bases, with 12 bases sitting between them. CDR3 amino acids: CASSPRADNEQFF. CDR3 in DNA: TGTGCCAGCAGCCCGCGGGCGGATAATGAGCAGTTCTTC.